This record concerns one T cell receptor (beta chain) sequence. Using immunoSEQ multiplex PCR, the repertoire was profiled, and TCRdb retains in-frame clones only, with some absent. The sample consists of about 250,000 clones, around 90% of them appearing once. The sample belongs to a study of blood T cell repertoires in COVID-19. With 3 bases removed from V and 5 bases from J, the gap between germline ends came to 10 bases. CDR3 size: 13 residues. The receptor was derived from a man aged 80 or over with acute or convalescent COVID-19. The rearrangement links TRBV12-3 or TRBV12-4 to TRBJ1-2, with a tentative D call TRBD1 (5 bases). What was sequenced was peripheral blood. The CDR3 region is CASSFGAGYGYTF. In DNA form, the CDR3 reads TGTGCCAGCAGTTTTGGGGCAGGGTATGGCTACACCTTC.